This T cell receptor (beta chain) was captured by sequencing in a study of beta chain features in type 1 diabetes (dated by TCRdb to the late 2010s). Some background on the complete study: No differences in mean age, gender distribution, total cell number or subset yield were found between patients and healthy donors. A total of 107,917,701 sorted cells were examined across all samples, and RNA yield correlated strongly with the number of cells per subset. In the study, recently diagnosed type 1 diabetes patients and matched healthy donors were compared on the TCRB repertoires of their sorted circulating CD4+ T cell subsets. Naive and central memory subsets were obtained from all 30 or so donors, but regulatory and stem cell-like memory subsets were isolated from only 8 patients and about 8 healthy donors. Overall study outcomes, separate from this receptor: Type 1 diabetes patients showed a moderate but significant shortening of TCRB CDR3 length in all four CD4+ subsets. Shorter templates might be favored by PCR, yet because patient and control samples were amplified and corrected together, any such skew would affect both groups equally. At VDJ recombination sites, patients with type 1 diabetes made fewer insertions and deleted more nucleotides, a pattern implying thymic rearrangement abnormalities. HLA sub-analyses involved small numbers of individuals, so any influence of HLA type on TCRB rearrangement remained unresolved. The naive, central memory and regulatory TCRB repertoires appeared to resemble one another more closely among patients than among healthy donors. Because cDNA was sequenced instead of genomic DNA, activated cells with high expression could be over-represented, although the groups did not differ in activation or CD3 levels.

Here V drops 4 bases and J drops 0 bases, and the junction holds 6 bases not matched to any gene. The germline V gene encodes CDR1 LGHNA and CDR2 YSLEER. The CDR3 has 15 amino acids, counting the end cysteine and phenylalanine. The DNA shown is the 45-base CDR3, in frame from base 1. All of the isolated RNA was reverse transcribed with the High Capacity cDNA Reverse Transcription Kit, so expressed TCRB transcripts were sequenced. Deep immunoSEQ sequencing was applied to naive, central memory and regulatory T cell samples, giving an average of around 3.8 million total reads per sample. Sorted cells were lysed in RLT buffer and RNA was extracted with DNase-treated RNeasy Micro or Mini kits, depending on cell number. To prevent cross-contamination, every cell subset was processed on its own, while patient and healthy donor samples were processed together. Using the immunoSEQ multiplex PCR, TCRB sequences were amplified from cDNA into 87-bp fragments spanning the CDR3 region. Sequencing of the amplicons was performed on the Illumina HiSeq platform. Per the original workflow: Synthetic template baselines were used to correct PCR bias computationally, reads within Hamming distance 2 were collapsed together, and singletons that could not be merged were discarded. Reads were aligned against IMGT to assign V, D and J genes, CDR3 length and insertions or deletions at six rearrangement sites. Within each subset, clonotype counts were normalized to the number of sorted cells before true diversity and Gini coefficients were calculated with the tcR R package. Repertoire sharing was quantified using the overlap coefficient calculated on TCRB nucleotide sequences. Out-of-frame TCRB sequences from naive cells were analyzed to stand in for the pre-selection repertoire. TCRdb mirrors the immuneACCESS table, restricted to in-frame sequences. Some clones are absent from its copies; in checked studies, under half trace to an unresolved V gene, and the reason for the others is unknown. V and J calls and clone size follow that table, whereas D and trimming were derived from the DNA. The sample has roughly 230,000 clones on record, around 9.9% of them singletons. The biggest ten clones account for approximately 0.015% of the sample.

About this clone itself: No antigen is known for it. The sample holds no much larger clone one base away, and base qualities are not on file.

From each donor, a single peripheral blood sample of around 120 mL on average was drawn into heparinised tubes. A BD FACSAria II was used to sort naive, central memory, regulatory and stem cell-like memory CD4+ T cells with a panel that included CD45RO, CCR7, CD25, CD127, CD95 and CD27. All sorted populations exceeded 98% purity. PBMCs were isolated immediately by Lymphoprep density gradient centrifugation and stained directly without culture. So that batch effects would be minimized, each experiment stained and sorted samples in pairs, pairing one healthy donor with one patient. Sequencing used naive CD4+ T cells from blood. The cell subset or site label on this specimen signifies: true naive CD4+ T cells. Recombination linked TRBV4-3 to TRBJ2-7; 7 bases in between match TRBD1. This clonotype was sampled from a young man with type 1 diabetes. The CDR3 here reads CASSRETGNSYEQYF. In nucleotide form, the sequence is TGCGCCAGCAGCCGAGAGACAGGGAACTCCTACGAGCAGTACTTC.